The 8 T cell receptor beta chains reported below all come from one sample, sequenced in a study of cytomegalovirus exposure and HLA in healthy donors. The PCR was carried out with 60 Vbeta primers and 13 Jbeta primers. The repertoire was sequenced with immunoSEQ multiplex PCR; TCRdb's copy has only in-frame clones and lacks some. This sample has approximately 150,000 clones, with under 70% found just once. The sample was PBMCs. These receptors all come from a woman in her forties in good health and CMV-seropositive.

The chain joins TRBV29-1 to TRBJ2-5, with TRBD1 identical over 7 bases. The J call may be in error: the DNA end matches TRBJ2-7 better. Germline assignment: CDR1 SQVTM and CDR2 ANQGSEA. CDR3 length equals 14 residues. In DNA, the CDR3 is TGCAGCGTTAATGGACAGGCCGGTCCCTACGAGCAGTACTTC. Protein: CSVNGQAGPYEQYF.

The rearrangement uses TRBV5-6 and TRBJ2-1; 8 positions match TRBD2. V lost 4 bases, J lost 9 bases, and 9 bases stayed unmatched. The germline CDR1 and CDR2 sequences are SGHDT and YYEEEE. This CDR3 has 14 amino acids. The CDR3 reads CASSISGGGREQFF. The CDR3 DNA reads TGTGCCAGCAGCATTTCGGGGGGGGGACGTGAGCAGTTCTTC.

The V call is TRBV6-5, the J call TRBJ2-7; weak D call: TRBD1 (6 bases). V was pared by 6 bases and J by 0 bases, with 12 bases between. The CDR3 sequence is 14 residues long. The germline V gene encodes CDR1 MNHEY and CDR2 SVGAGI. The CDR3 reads CASSDRTVSYEQYF. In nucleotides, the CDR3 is TGTGCCAGCAGCGATAGGACAGTCTCCTACGAGCAGTACTTC.

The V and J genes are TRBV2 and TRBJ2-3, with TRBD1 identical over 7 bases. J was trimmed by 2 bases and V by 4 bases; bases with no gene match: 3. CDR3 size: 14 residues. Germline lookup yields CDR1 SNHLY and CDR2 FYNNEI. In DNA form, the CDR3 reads TGTGCCAGCAGTGTGACAGGGTTCACAGATACGCAGTATTTT. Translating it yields CASSVTGFTDTQYF.

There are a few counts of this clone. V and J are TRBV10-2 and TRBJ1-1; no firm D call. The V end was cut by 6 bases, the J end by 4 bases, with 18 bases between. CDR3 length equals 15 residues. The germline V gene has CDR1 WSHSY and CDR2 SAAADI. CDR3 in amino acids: CASSPPLDSGTEAFF. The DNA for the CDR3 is TGCGCCAGCAGCCCACCCTTAGATTCGGGCACTGAAGCTTTCTTT.

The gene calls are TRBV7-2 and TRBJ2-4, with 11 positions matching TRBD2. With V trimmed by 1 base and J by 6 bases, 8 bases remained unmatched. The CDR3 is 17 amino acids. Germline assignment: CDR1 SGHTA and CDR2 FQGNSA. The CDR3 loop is CASSLVRVSGGANIQYF. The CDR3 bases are TGTGCCAGCAGCTTAGTTAGGGTTAGCGGGGGGGCAAACATTCAGTACTTC.

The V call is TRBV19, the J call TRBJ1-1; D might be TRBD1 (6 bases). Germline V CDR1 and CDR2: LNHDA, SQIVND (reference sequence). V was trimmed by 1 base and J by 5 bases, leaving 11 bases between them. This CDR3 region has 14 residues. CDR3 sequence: CASSIVTGNTEAFF. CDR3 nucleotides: TGTGCCAGTAGTATAGTCACAGGGAATACTGAAGCTTTCTTT.

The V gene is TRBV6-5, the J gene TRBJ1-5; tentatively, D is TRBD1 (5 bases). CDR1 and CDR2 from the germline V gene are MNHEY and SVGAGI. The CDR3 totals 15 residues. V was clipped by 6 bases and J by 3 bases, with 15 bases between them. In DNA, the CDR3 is TGTGCCAGCAGCTTAATGGTAGGGGTCAATCAGCCCCAGCATTTT. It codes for CASSLMVGVNQPQHF.